What follows are 7 T cell receptor beta chains derived from one specimen sequenced in a study of blood T cell repertoires in COVID-19. Only in-frame clones appear in the TCRdb table, and some are missing; sequencing was by immunoSEQ multiplex PCR. The table includes around 250,000 clones, 75% to 90% detected once. Material: PBMCs or T cells enriched from blood (not recorded which). The receptors derive from a woman in her twenties or thirties with acute COVID-19.

The rearrangement links TRBV7-8 to TRBJ2-1; 14 bases fit TRBD2. Germline trimming cut 5 bases from V and 9 bases from J; bases unmatched to any gene: 9. This CDR3 has 16 residues. Germline CDR1 SGHVS, CDR2 FQNEAQ. The CDR3 is CASSPRLAGGKGEQFF. The CDR3 DNA reads TGTGCCAGCAGCCCCAGACTAGCGGGAGGGAAGGGTGAGCAGTTCTTC.

The V gene is TRBV19, the J gene TRBJ2-1; 13 nucleotides match TRBD2. The germline V gene encodes CDR1 LNHDA and CDR2 SQIVND (reference sequence). V trimming: 6 bases; J trimming: 8 bases; junction bases outside the gene matches: 7. The CDR3 is made up of 15 amino acids. The CDR3 protein is CASRSGLAGVYEQFF. The CDR3 region has the DNA TGTGCCAGTAGAAGCGGACTAGCGGGAGTCTATGAGCAGTTCTTC.

The chain recombines TRBV9 with TRBJ2-3, with D tentatively TRBD1 (6 bases). There are 16 residues in the CDR3. V was trimmed by 2 bases and J by 4 bases, leaving 17 bases between them. Germline V gene sequence: CDR1 SGDLS, CDR2 YYNGEE. CDR3 sequence reads: CASSVGAANSPDTQYF. DNA for the CDR3: TGTGCCAGCAGCGTGGGGGCGGCAAATAGTCCAGATACGCAGTATTTT.

The J gene is TRBJ2-7, the V gene TRBV28; TRBD2 agrees at 16 bases. Looked up from germline, CDR1 is MDHEN and CDR2 is SYDVKM. With V trimmed by 4 bases and J by 6 bases, 9 bases remained unmatched. This CDR3 contains 17 residues. This CDR3 reads CASSSPGLAGGPREQYF. CDR3 sequence (DNA): TGTGCCAGCAGTTCACCGGGACTAGCGGGAGGGCCCCGCGAGCAGTACTTC.

V gene TRBV20-1 combines with J gene TRBJ2-5, with 7 bases identical to TRBD2. The V gene's germline CDR1 is DFQATT and CDR2 SNEGSKA (reference sequence). Trimming at V came to 7 bases and at J to 4 bases, leaving 0 bases not matched to a gene. The CDR3 has 10 residues. The chain's CDR3 is CSGGGETQYF. The CDR3 region has the DNA TGCAGTGGGGGGGGAGAGACCCAGTACTTC.

The chain uses TRBV24-1 and TRBJ1-5; perhaps TRBD1 as D (6 bases). V was clipped by 4 bases and J by 2 bases, with 26 bases between them. In germline, CDR1 is KGHDR, CDR2 SFDVKD. The CDR3 covers 20 residues. The CDR3, as DNA: TGTGCCACCAGTGACTGGGCCCAGGACCCAGGGGATTCTCGCAATCAGCCCCAGCATTTT. This sequence encodes CATSDWAQDPGDSRNQPQHF.

The chain recombines TRBV4-2 with TRBJ2-1; 7 bases agree with TRBD1. The ends lost 0 bases at V and 0 bases at J; junction bases unmatched: 5. The CDR3 loop spans 17 amino acids. In germline, CDR1 is LGHNA, CDR2 YNFKEQ. The CDR3 protein is CASSQDQTGSSYNEQFF. Here the CDR3 DNA reads TGTGCCAGCAGCCAAGATCAGACAGGGAGCTCCTACAATGAGCAGTTCTTC.